This TCR beta chain was obtained from a study of blood T cell repertoires in COVID-19. Across the whole study: The United States, Italy and Spain supplied acute and convalescent COVID-19 samples. Sample material is recorded as cDNA or gDNA derived from T cells, B-cell-depleted T cells, or PBMCs.

The authors' processing: Estimated nucleated cell counts came from reference gene primer amplification. The table came from immunoSEQ multiplex PCR; TCRdb's copy has only in-frame clones and leaves some out. The V and J calls and clone size are taken from that table; D and trimming were inferred from the DNA. This table holds 65,000 to 80,000 clones, approximately 84% found once. The CDR3 length is 13 residues. Germline V gives CDR1 SGHRS, CDR2 YFSETQ. V lost 2 bases to trimming and J lost 10 bases; unmatched junction nucleotides: 5. The rearrangement links TRBV5-1 to TRBJ2-1; 8 bases align to TRBD2. The sample taken for sequencing was peripheral blood. This TCR was sampled from a human donor in a cohort sampled during active COVID-19. CDR3 DNA: TGCGCCAGCAGCTTCGGAGCGGGGGAAGAGCAGTTCTTC. It encodes CASSFGAGEEQFF. The full variable domain, completed using reference TRBV5-1 and TRBJ2-1, is KAGVTQTPRYLIKTRGQQVTLSCSPISGHRSVSWYQQTPGQGLQFLFEYFSETQRNKGNFPGRFSGRQFSNSRSEMNVSTLELGDSALYLCASSFGAGEEQFFGPGTRLTVL.